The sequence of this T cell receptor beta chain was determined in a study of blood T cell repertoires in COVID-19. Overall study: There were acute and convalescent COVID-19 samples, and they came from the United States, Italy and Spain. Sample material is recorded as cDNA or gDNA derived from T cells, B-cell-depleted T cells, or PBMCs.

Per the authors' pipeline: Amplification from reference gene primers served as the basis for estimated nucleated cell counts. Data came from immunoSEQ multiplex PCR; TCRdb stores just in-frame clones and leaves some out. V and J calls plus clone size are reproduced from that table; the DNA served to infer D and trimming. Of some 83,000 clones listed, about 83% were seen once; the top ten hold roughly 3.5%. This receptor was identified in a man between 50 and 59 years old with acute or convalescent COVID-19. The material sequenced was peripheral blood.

CDR3 sequence (DNA): TGTGCCAGCAGCTTAGAGGTCCAGGACTTCTTCCGTACGCAGTATTTT. Its translation is CASSLEVQDFFRTQYF. The chain couples TRBV11-2 to TRBJ2-3; D possibly corresponds to TRBD2 (5 bases). The germline CDR1 and CDR2 sequences are SGHAT and FQNNGV. The CDR3 runs 16 residues. With 0 bases removed from V and 8 bases from J, the gap between germline ends came to 18 bases.